These 25 T cell receptor beta chains were all obtained from the same sample, sequenced in a study of blood T cell repertoires in COVID-19. Assay: immunoSEQ multiplex PCR; the TCRdb copy retains only in-frame clones and omits some. The table includes 150,000 or so clones, about 85% detected once. Sequences were obtained from peripheral blood. These receptors all come from a man aged 60 to 69 with COVID-19, enrolled during active disease.

The V gene is TRBV3-1 (or the pseudogene TRBV3-2), the J gene TRBJ2-1; the D gene is possibly TRBD2 (5 bases). Per germline, CDR1 LGHDT and CDR2 YNNKEL (reference sequence). Trimming stripped 0 bases from V and 0 bases from J, with 21 bases between. The CDR3 is made up of 20 amino acids. This chain's CDR3 is CASSQEDVGLRTLSYNEQFF. CDR3 coding DNA: TGTGCCAGCAGCCAAGAAGACGTAGGACTCAGAACCCTCTCCTACAATGAGCAGTTCTTC.

The chain couples TRBV6-5 to TRBJ2-1; 10 bases agree with TRBD1. Germline trimming cut 6 bases from V and 10 bases from J; bases unmatched to any gene: 12. The CDR3 runs 15 residues. Germline CDR1 and CDR2: MNHEY and SVGAGI. The DNA for the CDR3 is TGTGCCAGCAGCTCCGGGACAGGGGCCTTAGGGGAGCAGTTCTTC. Translating gives CASSSGTGALGEQFF.

The V and J genes are TRBV7-2 and TRBJ2-3, with 9 nucleotides matching TRBD2. The CDR3 runs 15 residues. CDR1 is SGHTA, CDR2 FQGNSA, per germline. Germline trimming cut 4 bases from V and 2 bases from J; bases unmatched to any gene: 4. CDR3: CASSSSGGITDTQYF. As DNA, the CDR3 is TGTGCCAGCAGCTCGAGCGGGGGGATCACAGATACGCAGTATTTT.

This chain uses TRBV5-4 with TRBJ2-5, with 9 bases identical to TRBD1. CDR3 length: 16 residues. Germline V gene lookup returns CDR1 SGHNT and CDR2 YYREEE (reference sequence). Trimming cost V 4 bases and J 2 bases; bases outside gene matches: 9. CDR3 sequence (DNA): TGTGCCAGCAGCATCGGACAGGGGAGAATGCAAGAGACCCAGTACTTC. It yields the protein CASSIGQGRMQETQYF.

The chain couples TRBV9 to TRBJ2-7, with 10 nucleotides matching TRBD2. Unmatched junction bases numbered 7, after V lost 0 bases and J lost 4 bases. The CDR3 spans 16 residues. Germline CDR1 SGDLS, CDR2 YYNGEE. The chain's CDR3 is CASSVAPSGGVYEQYF. The CDR3 region has the DNA TGTGCCAGCAGCGTAGCCCCTAGCGGGGGAGTGTACGAGCAGTACTTC.

This clone was picked up one time. This sequence joins TRBV18 and TRBJ2-1, with 8 bases identical to TRBD2. Germline CDR1 KGHSH, CDR2 LQKENI. The CDR3 consists of 18 residues. The V segment lost 0 bases and the J segment 0 bases; nucleotides outside the gene matches: 7. The CDR3 loop is CASSPPNAGGSSYNEQFF. As DNA, the CDR3 is TGTGCCAGCTCACCACCGAATGCGGGGGGTAGCTCCTACAATGAGCAGTTCTTC.

This clone turned up a few times. The chain recombines TRBV6-4 with TRBJ2-2, with D perhaps matching TRBD2 (6 bases). V was trimmed by 5 bases and J by 4 bases, leaving 8 bases between them. The CDR3 contains 13 residues. Germline CDR1 is MRHNA and CDR2 is SNTAGT. Written as DNA, the CDR3 is TGTGCCAGCAGTCGGGGAGGCACCGGGGAGCTGTTTTTT. It yields the protein CASSRGGTGELFF.

V is TRBV6-1 and J is TRBJ1-1; D unresolved. The CDR3 has 15 residues. V lost 0 bases to trimming and J lost 7 bases, with 15 bases between them. Germline CDR1 MNHNS, CDR2 SASEGT. CDR3 sequence reads: CASSEALHVGGEAFF. CDR3 DNA sequence: TGTGCCAGCAGTGAAGCGCTTCATGTCGGCGGTGAAGCTTTCTTT.

This chain joins TRBV20-1 and TRBJ2-7; 11 bases map to TRBD1. CDR3 length: 13 residues. Trimming cost V 3 bases and J 6 bases; bases outside gene matches: 4. Germline V CDR1 and CDR2: DFQATT, SNEGSKA (reference sequence). Here the CDR3 DNA reads TGCAGTGCTAGTTCGGACAGGGGGCCCGAGCAGTACTTC. It specifies CSASSDRGPEQYF.

The rearrangement links TRBV11-2 to TRBJ1-1, with D perhaps matching TRBD1 (5 bases). Germline V lookup: CDR1 SGHAT, CDR2 FQNNGV. Trimming cost V 2 bases and J 5 bases, with 12 bases left between them. CDR3 length equals 14 residues. The CDR3 DNA sequence: TGTGCCAGCAGCTTACAGGGAGGTTCAACTGAAGCTTTCTTT. The encoded protein is CASSLQGGSTEAFF.

Details on this clone: A junction end diverges from the germline sequence, so it may reflect a read error. The V and J genes are TRBV10-1 and TRBJ2-1; D perhaps matches TRBD1 (5 bases). CDR1 is WNHNN, CDR2 SYGVQD, per germline (reference sequence). This CDR3 has 12 amino acids. CDR3 sequence reads: CASIPDSPERIF. The CDR3 region has the DNA TGCGCCAGCATTCCAGACAGCCCCGAACGGATCTTC.

This sequence joins TRBV9 and TRBJ1-2; no clear D. This CDR3 has 15 amino acids. Trimming left V 1 base short and J 0 bases short, with 10 bases between. Germline V gives CDR1 SGDLS, CDR2 YYNGEE. CDR3 in amino acids: CASSVSQASNYGYTF. CDR3 nucleotide sequence: TGTGCCAGCAGCGTATCGCAGGCGTCTAACTATGGCTACACCTTC.

The chain couples TRBV15 to TRBJ1-2, with D maybe TRBD1 (6 bases). Trimming pared 0 bases from V and 8 bases from J, leaving 13 bases between. CDR3 length equals 14 residues. In germline, CDR1 is LNHNV, CDR2 YYDKDF (reference sequence). CDR3 sequence reads: CATSRDITGKGYTF. CDR3 DNA sequence: TGTGCCACCAGCAGAGATATCACAGGGAAAGGCTACACCTTC. The variable domain in full, with the rest retrieved from reference TRBV15 and TRBJ1-2, is DAMVIQNPRYQVTQFGKPVTLSCSQTLNHNVMYWYQQKSSQAPKLLFHYYDKDFNNEADTPDNFQSRRPNTSFCFLDIRSPGLGDTAMYLCATSRDITGKGYTFGSGTRLTVV.

The J gene is TRBJ1-1, the V gene TRBV6-2 or TRBV6-3; D ambiguous. V lost 6 bases and J lost 1, with 12 bases in between. CDR3 length: 14 residues. From germline, CDR1 is MNHEY and CDR2 SVGEGT. Written as DNA, the CDR3 is TGTGCCAGCAGCATATGGGCCGCGAACACTGAAGCTTTCTTT. It is translated as CASSIWAANTEAFF.

CDR3 sequence reads: CASSPRGGPSSYNSPLHF. The CDR3 nucleotides read TGTGCCAGCAGCCCCCGGGGAGGACCCAGCTCCTATAATTCACCCCTCCACTTT. The V call is TRBV13, the J call TRBJ1-6; D remains ambiguous. V shed 5 bases and J shed 0 bases, with 17 bases lying between them. Germline V gives CDR1 PRHDT, CDR2 FYEKMQ (reference sequence). This CDR3 spans 18 amino acids.

Only a few counts were recorded for this clone. The chain has TRBV28 and TRBJ1-4; 8 positions agree with TRBD1. Trimming cost V 7 bases and J 8 bases; bases outside gene matches: 6. Per germline, CDR1 MDHEN and CDR2 SYDVKM. The CDR3 covers 13 residues. The DNA for the CDR3 is TGTGCCAGCACAGGGGGCGTAGGGGAAAAACTGTTTTTT. It is translated as CASTGGVGEKLFF.

The chain couples TRBV6-6 to TRBJ2-7; D unresolved. CDR3 length: 13 residues. The V end lost 2 bases, the J end lost 3 bases, and 8 bases lay between the germline ends. CDR1 and CDR2 (germline): MNHNY, SVGAGI (reference sequence). CDR3 amino acids: CASSYVSGYEQYF. The CDR3 DNA reads as TGTGCCAGCAGTTACGTGTCGGGCTACGAGCAGTACTTC.

The count of this clone is one. The chain has TRBV11-1 and TRBJ2-5; D unclear. Trimming removed 1 base from V and 1 base from J, with 10 bases in between. Germline CDR1 SGHAT, CDR2 FQDESV (reference sequence). The CDR3 consists of 15 residues. In nucleotides, the CDR3 is TGTGCCAGCAGCTTAGGGTCCTCAGGCCAAGAGACCCAGTACTTC. Its protein product is CASSLGSSGQETQYF.

The gene calls are TRBV9 and TRBJ2-2; D perhaps matches TRBD2 (6 bases). Germline V gene sequence: CDR1 SGDLS, CDR2 YYNGEE. The CDR3 loop spans 15 amino acids. Trimming cost V 3 bases and J 5 bases, with 14 bases left between them. The CDR3 region has the DNA TGTGCCAGCAGCGCGGGAGTTGAGCCGACCGGGGAGCTGTTTTTT. It yields the protein CASSAGVEPTGELFF.

The chain uses TRBV9 and TRBJ2-2; the match to TRBD2 covers 14 bases. The V gene's germline CDR1 is SGDLS and CDR2 YYNGEE. V shed 3 bases and J 6 bases; nucleotides not matched to a gene: 1. CDR3 length: 15 amino acids. The CDR3 sequence: CASSATSGGAGELFF. In nucleotides, the CDR3 is TGTGCCAGCAGCGCGACTAGCGGGGGGGCCGGGGAGCTGTTTTTT.

This chain joins TRBV4-2 and TRBJ1-1; 11 bases map to TRBD1. V lost 4 bases and J lost 7; bases outside the gene matches: 5. This CDR3 comprises 14 residues. Germline loops: CDR1 LGHNA, CDR2 YNFKEQ. CDR3 bases: TGTGCCAGCAGCCTCATCGGGACAGGGGGTGAAGCTTTCTTT. Its translation is CASSLIGTGGEAFF.

The chain links TRBV7-3 to TRBJ2-1; 10 positions match TRBD2. Trimming removed 2 bases from V and 6 bases from J; junction bases left unmatched: 4. Germline V CDR1 and CDR2: SGHTA, FQGTGA. The CDR3 runs 15 residues. The CDR3 reads CASSLSPSGSNEQFF. In nucleotides, the CDR3 is TGTGCCAGCAGCTTATCCCCTAGCGGGAGCAATGAGCAGTTCTTC.

The rearrangement uses TRBV19 and TRBJ2-3; D is perhaps TRBD1 (5 bases). CDR1 and CDR2 from the germline V gene are LNHDA and SQIVND (reference sequence). This CDR3 has 13 residues. V lost 4 bases and J lost 3, with 8 bases in between. In DNA form, the CDR3 reads TGTGCCAGTAGTAAGGGGCAGACAGATACGCAGTATTTT. As protein: CASSKGQTDTQYF.

This chain links TRBV10-1 with TRBJ2-3, with a weak D call TRBD1 (6 bases). The CDR3 is 13 amino acids. CDR1 WNHNN and CDR2 SYGVQD come from the germline V gene (reference sequence). The V gene lost 9 bases and the J gene lost 0 bases, with 10 bases spanning the gap. In DNA, the CDR3 is TGCGCCAGTGGACAGCCTAGCACAGATACGCAGTATTTT. It encodes CASGQPSTDTQYF.

This clone was detected a few times. The chain couples TRBV5-5 to TRBJ1-1; TRBD1 might be the D (5 bases). Germline V gene lookup returns CDR1 SGHKS and CDR2 YYEKEE (reference sequence). Trimming removed 1 base from V and 4 bases from J, with 14 bases in between. CDR3 length: 15 residues. CDR3 sequence (DNA): TGTGCCAGCAGCTTGTTTGCGTCTAGGGGCACTGAAGCTTTCTTT. Translated: CASSLFASRGTEAFF.